This TCR beta chain emerged from a study of long-term antiretroviral therapy in people with HIV. Study-level points and caveats: Clonal populations expanded prior to ART predominated within the repertoire at all time points. ART preceded a rise in diversity that nonetheless stayed lower than in transplant donor controls.

As to this clone: What it binds is not known.

V dropped 5 bases and J dropped 5 bases, with 9 bases sitting between them. Germline V gene lookup returns CDR1 SGHVS and CDR2 FNYEAQ. This CDR3 contains 12 residues. Sequencing used immunoSEQ v3.0 at survey level. Sequenced by immunoSEQ multiplex PCR; TCRdb stores in-frame clones only, minus some. Here the sample spans roughly 33,000 clones, about 74% being singletons. Every donor contributed at least one pre-ART and at least two post-ART PBMC samples. Cryopreserved PBMC samples of roughly 0.9-10 million cells were used for DNA extraction. The sample here was unsorted PBMCs, taken 2 years after starting antiretroviral therapy. This receptor was taken from a woman aged 50 to 60 with HIV. The rearrangement uses TRBV7-6 and TRBJ1-1; D is undetermined. CDR3 sequence reads: CASSPLRTEAFF. The CDR3 bases are TGTGCCAGCAGCCCCCTCAGAACTGAAGCTTTCTTT.